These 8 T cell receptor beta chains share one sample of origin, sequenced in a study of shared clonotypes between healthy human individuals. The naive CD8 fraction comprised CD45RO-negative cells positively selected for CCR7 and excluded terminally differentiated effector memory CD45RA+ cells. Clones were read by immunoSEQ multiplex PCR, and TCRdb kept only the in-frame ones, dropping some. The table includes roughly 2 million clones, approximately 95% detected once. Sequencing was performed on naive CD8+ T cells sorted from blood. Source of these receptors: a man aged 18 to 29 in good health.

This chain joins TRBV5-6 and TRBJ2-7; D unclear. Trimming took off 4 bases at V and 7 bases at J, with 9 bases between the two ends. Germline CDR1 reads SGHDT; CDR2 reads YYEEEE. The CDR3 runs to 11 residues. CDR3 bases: TGTGCCAGCAGCAATCTATTTGAGCAGTACTTC. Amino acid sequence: CASSNLFEQYF.

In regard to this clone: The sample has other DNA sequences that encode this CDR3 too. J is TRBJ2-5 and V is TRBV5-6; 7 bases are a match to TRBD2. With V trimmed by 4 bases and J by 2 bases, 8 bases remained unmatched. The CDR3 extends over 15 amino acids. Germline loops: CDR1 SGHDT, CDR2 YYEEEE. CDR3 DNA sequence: TGTGCCAGCAGCCCTAGCGGACTGATTCAAGAGACCCAGTACTTC. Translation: CASSPSGLIQETQYF.

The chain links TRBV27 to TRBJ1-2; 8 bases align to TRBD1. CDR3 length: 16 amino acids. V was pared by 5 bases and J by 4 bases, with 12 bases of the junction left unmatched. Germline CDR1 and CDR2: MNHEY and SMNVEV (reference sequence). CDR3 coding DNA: TGTGCCAGCAGTCCAGAACAGGGGGTGGTATCCTATGGCTACACCTTC. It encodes CASSPEQGVVSYGYTF.

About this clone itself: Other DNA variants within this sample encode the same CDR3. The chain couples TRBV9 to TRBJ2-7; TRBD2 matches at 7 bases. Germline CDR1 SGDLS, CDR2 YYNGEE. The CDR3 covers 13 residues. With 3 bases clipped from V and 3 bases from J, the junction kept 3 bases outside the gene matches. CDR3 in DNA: TGTGCCAGCAGCGGCCTAGCGGACTACGAGCAGTACTTC. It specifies CASSGLADYEQYF.

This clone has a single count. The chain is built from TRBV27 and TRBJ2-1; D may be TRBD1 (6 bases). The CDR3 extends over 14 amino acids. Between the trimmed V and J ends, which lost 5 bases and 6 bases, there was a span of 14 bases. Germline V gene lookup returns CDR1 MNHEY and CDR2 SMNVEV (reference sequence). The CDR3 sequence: CASSPSTGRNEQFF. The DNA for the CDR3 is TGTGCCAGCAGTCCTTCCACAGGGCGCAATGAGCAGTTCTTC.

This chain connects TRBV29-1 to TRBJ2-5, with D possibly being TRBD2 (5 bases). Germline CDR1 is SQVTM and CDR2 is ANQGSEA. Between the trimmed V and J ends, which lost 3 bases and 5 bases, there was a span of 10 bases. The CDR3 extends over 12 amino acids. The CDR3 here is CSVDYRGETQYF. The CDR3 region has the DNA TGCAGCGTTGATTACCGAGGGGAGACCCAGTACTTC. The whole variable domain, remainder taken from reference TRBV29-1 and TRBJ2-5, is SAVISQKPSRDICQRGTSLTIQCQVDSQVTMMFWYRQQPGQSLTLIATANQGSEATYESGFVIDKFPISRPNLTFSTLTVSNMSPEDSSIYLCSVDYRGETQYFGPGTRLLVL.

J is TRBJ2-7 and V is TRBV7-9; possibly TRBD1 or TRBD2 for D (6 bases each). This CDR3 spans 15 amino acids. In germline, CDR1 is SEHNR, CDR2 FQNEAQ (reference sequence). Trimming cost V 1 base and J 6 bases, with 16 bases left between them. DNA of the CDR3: TGTGCCAGCAGCTTAGAGTGGGGGGCGCGCCCCGAGCAGTACTTC. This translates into CASSLEWGARPEQYF.

The CDR3 here is CASSLEGGWQETQYF. In DNA, the CDR3 is TGCGCCAGCAGCTTGGAGGGAGGCTGGCAAGAGACCCAGTACTTC. The V call is TRBV5-1, the J call TRBJ2-5, with D maybe TRBD2 (6 bases). This CDR3 has 15 residues. Looked up from germline, CDR1 is SGHRS and CDR2 is YFSETQ. V was pared by 0 bases and J by 2 bases, with 11 bases between.